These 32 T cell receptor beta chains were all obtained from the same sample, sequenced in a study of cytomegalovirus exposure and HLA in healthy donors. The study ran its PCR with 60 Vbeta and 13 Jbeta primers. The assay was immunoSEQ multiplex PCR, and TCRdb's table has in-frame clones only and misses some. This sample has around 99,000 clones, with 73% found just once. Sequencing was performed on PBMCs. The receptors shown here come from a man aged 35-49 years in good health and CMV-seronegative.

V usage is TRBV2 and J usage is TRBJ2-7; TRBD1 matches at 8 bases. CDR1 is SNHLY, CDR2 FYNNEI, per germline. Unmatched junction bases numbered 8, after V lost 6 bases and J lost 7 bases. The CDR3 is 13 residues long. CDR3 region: CASRDRALGEQYF. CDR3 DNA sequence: TGTGCCAGCAGGGACAGGGCCCTCGGGGAGCAGTACTTC.

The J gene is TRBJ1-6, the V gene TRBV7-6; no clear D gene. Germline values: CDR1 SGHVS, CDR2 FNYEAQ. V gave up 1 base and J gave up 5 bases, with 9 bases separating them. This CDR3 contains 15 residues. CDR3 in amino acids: CASSLDGEHNSPLHF. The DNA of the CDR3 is TGTGCCAGCAGCTTAGATGGGGAGCATAATTCACCCCTCCACTTT.

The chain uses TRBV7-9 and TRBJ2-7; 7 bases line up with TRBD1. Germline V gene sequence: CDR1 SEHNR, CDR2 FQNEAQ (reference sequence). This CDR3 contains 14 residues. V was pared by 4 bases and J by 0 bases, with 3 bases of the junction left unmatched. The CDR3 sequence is CASSSGTVSYEQYF. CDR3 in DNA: TGTGCCAGCAGCTCCGGGACAGTCTCCTACGAGCAGTACTTC. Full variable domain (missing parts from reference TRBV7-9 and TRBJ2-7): DTGVSQNPRHKITKRGQNVTFRCDPISEHNRLYWYRQTLGQGPEFLTYFQNEAQLEKSRLLSDRFSAERPKGSFSTLEIQRTEQGDSAMYLCASSSGTVSYEQYFGPGTRLTVT.

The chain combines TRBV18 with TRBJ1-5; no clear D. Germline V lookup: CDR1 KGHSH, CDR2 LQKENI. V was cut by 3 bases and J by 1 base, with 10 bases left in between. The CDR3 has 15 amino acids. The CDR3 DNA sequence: TGTGCCAGCTCACCTCTTCGGTTGAGCAATCAGCCCCAGCATTTT. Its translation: CASSPLRLSNQPQHF.

The CDR3 loop reads CASSEGGAGEQFF. CDR3 nucleotide sequence: TGTGCCAGCAGTGAGGGTGGGGCAGGTGAGCAGTTCTTC. The chain links TRBV6-4 to TRBJ2-1, with D perhaps matching TRBD1 (5 bases). V lost 3 bases to trimming and J lost 9 bases, with 12 bases between them. Germline CDR1 is MRHNA and CDR2 is SNTAGT. The CDR3 loop spans 13 amino acids.

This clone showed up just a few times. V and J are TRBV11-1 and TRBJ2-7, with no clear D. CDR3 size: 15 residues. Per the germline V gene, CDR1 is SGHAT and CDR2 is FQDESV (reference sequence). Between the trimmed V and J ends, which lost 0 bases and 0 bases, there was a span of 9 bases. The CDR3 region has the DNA TGTGCCAGCAGCTTAGCGGCTGTCAGCTCCTACGAGCAGTACTTC. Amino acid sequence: CASSLAAVSSYEQYF.

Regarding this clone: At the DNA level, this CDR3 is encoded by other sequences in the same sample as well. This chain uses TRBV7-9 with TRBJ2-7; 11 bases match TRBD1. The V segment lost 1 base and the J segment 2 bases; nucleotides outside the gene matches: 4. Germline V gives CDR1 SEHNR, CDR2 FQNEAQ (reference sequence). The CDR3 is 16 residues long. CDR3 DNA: TGTGCCAGCAGCTTAGGGACAGGGGGCCAGACCTACGAGCAGTACTTC. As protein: CASSLGTGGQTYEQYF.

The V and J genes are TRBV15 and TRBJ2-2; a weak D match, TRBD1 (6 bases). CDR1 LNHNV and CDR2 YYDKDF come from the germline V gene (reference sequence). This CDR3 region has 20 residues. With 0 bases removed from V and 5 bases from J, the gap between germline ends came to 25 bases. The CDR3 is CATSREDILDRKRGTGELFF. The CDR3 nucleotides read TGTGCCACCAGCAGAGAGGACATTCTCGACCGGAAAAGGGGGACCGGGGAGCTGTTTTTT.

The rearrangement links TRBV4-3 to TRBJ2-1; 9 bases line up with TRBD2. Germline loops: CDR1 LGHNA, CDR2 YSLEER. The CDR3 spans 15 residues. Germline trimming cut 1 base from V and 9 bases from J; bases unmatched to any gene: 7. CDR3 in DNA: TGCGCCAGCAGCCAAGGATTGGGACTAGCTGGTGAGCAGTTCTTC. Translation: CASSQGLGLAGEQFF.

DNA of the CDR3: TGCAGCGTTCTGACAGGGGAAAATGGGGCCAACGTCCTGACTTTC. Translating it yields CSVLTGENGANVLTF. J is TRBJ2-6 and V is TRBV29-1; TRBD1 matches at 8 bases. This CDR3 contains 15 residues. CDR1 is SQVTM and CDR2 is ANQGSEA in the germline V gene. The ends lost 5 bases at V and 3 bases at J; junction bases unmatched: 6.

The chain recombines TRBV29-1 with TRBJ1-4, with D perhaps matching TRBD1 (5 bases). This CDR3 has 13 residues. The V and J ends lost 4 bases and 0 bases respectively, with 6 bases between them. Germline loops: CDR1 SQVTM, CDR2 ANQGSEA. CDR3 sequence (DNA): TGCAGCGTTGGGGGCGCAACTAATGAAAAACTGTTTTTT. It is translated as CSVGGATNEKLFF.

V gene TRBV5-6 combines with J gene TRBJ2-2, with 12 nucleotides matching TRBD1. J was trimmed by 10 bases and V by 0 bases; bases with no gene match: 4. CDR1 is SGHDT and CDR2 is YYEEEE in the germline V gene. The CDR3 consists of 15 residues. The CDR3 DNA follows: TGTGCCAGCAGCTTGGCCGGGACAGGGGGCGAGGAGCTGTTTTTT. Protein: CASSLAGTGGEELFF. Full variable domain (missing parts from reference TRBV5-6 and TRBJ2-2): DAGVTQSPTHLIKTRGQQVTLRCSPKSGHDTVSWYQQALGQGPQFIFQYYEEEERQRGNFPDRFSGHQFPNYSSELNVNALLLGDSALYLCASSLAGTGGEELFFGEGSRLTVL.

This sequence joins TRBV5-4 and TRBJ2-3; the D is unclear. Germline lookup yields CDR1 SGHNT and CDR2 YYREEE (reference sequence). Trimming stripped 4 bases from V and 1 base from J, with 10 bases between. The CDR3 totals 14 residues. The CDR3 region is CASSPRLGTDTQYF. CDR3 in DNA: TGTGCCAGCAGCCCCCGGCTAGGCACAGATACGCAGTATTTT.

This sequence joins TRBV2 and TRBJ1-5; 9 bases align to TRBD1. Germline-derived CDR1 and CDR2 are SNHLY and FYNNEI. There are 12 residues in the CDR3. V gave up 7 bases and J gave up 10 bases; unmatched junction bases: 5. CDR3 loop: CASKGQGTPQHF. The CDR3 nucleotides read TGTGCCAGCAAAGGACAGGGGACCCCCCAGCATTTT.

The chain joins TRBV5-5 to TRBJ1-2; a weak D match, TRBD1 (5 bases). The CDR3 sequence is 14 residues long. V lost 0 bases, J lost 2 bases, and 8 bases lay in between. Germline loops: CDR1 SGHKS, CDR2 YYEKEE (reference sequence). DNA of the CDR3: TGTGCCAGCAGCTTGGACAGGACCAACTATGGCTACACCTTC. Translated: CASSLDRTNYGYTF.

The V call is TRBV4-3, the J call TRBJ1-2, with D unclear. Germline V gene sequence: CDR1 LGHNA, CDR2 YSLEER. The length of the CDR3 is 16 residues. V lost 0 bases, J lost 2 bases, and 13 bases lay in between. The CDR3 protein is CASSQEGGLLNYGYTF. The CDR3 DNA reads TGCGCCAGCAGCCAAGAGGGAGGGCTTCTGAACTATGGCTACACCTTC.

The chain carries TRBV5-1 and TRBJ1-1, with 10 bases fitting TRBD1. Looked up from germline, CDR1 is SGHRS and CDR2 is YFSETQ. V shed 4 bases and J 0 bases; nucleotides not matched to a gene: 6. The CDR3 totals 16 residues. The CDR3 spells CASSPPGQGLNTEAFF. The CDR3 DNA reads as TGCGCCAGCAGCCCGCCGGGACAGGGGTTGAACACTGAAGCTTTCTTT.

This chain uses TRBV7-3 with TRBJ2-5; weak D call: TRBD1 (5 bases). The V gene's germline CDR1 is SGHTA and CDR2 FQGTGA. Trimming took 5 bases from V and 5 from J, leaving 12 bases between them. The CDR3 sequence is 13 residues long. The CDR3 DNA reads TGTGCCAGCAGCCAGGGTATACGGGAGACCCAGTACTTC. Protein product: CASSQGIRETQYF.

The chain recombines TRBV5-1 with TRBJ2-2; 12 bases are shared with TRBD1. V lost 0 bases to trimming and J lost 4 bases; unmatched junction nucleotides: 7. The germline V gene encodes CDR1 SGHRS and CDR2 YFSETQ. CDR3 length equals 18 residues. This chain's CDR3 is CASSLGGQGALFTGELFF. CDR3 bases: TGCGCCAGCAGCTTGGGGGGACAGGGGGCGCTGTTCACCGGGGAGCTGTTTTTT.

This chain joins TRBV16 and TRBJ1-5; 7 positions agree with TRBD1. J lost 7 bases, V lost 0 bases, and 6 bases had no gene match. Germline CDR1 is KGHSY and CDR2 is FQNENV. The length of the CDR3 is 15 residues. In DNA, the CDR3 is TGTGCCAGCAGCCAATCAGGGCAGGGGGGACAGCCCCAGCATTTT. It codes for CASSQSGQGGQPQHF. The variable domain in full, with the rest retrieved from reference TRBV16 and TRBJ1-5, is GEEVAQTPKHLVRGEGQKAKLYCAPIKGHSYVFWYQQVLKNEFKFLISFQNENVFDETGMPKERFSAKCLPNSPCSLEIQATKLEDSAVYFCASSQSGQGGQPQHFGDGTRLSIL.

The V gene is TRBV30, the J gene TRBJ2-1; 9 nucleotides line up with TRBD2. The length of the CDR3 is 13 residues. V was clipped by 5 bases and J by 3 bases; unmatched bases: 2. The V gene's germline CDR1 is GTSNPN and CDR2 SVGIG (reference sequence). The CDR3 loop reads CAWAGGNYNEQFF. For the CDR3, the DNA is TGTGCCTGGGCGGGGGGGAACTACAATGAGCAGTTCTTC.

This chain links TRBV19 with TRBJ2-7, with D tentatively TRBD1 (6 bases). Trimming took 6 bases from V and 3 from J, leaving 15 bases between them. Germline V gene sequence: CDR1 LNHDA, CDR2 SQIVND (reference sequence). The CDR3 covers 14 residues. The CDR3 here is CASRSGDTGYEQYF. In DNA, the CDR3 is TGTGCCAGTAGGTCAGGGGACACCGGCTACGAGCAGTACTTC.

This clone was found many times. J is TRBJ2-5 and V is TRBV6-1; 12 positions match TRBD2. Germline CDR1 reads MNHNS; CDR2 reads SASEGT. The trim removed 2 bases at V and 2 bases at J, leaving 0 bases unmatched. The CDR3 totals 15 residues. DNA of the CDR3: TGTGCCAGCAGTGAACTAGCGGGGGGGCAAGAGACCCAGTACTTC. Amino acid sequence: CASSELAGGQETQYF.

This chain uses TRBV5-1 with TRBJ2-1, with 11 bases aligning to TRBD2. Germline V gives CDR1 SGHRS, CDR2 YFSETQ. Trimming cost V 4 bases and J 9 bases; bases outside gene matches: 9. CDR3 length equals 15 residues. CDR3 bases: TGCGCCAGCAGCAGAGGTCTAGCGGGGGGAAGTGAGCAGTTCTTC. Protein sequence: CASSRGLAGGSEQFF. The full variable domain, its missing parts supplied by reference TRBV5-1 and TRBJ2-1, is KAGVTQTPRYLIKTRGQQVTLSCSPISGHRSVSWYQQTPGQGLQFLFEYFSETQRNKGNFPGRFSGRQFSNSRSEMNVSTLELGDSALYLCASSRGLAGGSEQFFGPGTRLTVL.

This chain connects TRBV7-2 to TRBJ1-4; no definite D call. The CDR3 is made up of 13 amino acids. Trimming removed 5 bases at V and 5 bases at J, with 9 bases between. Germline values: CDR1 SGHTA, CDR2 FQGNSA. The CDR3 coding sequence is TGTGCCAGCAGCCCAAGCTTAAATGAAAAACTGTTTTTT. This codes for CASSPSLNEKLFF. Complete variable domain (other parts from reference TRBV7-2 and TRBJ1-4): GAGVSQSPSNKVTEKGKDVELRCDPISGHTALYWYRQSLGQGLEFLIYFQGNSAPDKSGLPSDRFSAERTGGSVSTLTIQRTQQEDSAVYLCASSPSLNEKLFFGSGTQLSVL.

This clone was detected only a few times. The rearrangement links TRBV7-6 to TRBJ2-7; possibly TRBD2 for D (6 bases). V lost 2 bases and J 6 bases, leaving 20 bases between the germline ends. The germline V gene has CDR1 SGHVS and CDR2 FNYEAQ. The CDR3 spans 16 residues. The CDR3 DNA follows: TGTGCCAGCAGCTTATCGGGCGGCGGGACGCAATGCGAGCAGTACTTC. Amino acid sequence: CASSLSGGGTQCEQYF.

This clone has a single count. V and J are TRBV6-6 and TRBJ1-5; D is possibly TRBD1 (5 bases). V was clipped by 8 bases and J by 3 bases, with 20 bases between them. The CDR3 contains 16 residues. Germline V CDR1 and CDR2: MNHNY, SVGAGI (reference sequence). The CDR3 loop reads CASEQGVPGVNQPQHF. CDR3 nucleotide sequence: TGTGCCAGCGAGCAGGGTGTGCCGGGAGTCAATCAGCCCCAGCATTTT.

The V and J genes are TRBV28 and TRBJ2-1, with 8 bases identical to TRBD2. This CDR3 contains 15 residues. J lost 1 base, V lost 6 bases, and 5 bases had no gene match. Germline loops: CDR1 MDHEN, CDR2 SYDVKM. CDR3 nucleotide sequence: TGTGCCAGCAGCTCTCGGGGGGGATCCTACAATGAGCAGTTCTTC. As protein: CASSSRGGSYNEQFF.

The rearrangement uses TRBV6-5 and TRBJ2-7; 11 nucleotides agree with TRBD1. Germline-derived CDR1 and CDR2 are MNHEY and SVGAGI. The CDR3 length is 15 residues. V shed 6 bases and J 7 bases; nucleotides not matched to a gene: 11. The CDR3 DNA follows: TGTGCCAGCAGAAGAAAACCGGGACAGGGGGGTGAGCAGTACTTC. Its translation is CASRRKPGQGGEQYF.

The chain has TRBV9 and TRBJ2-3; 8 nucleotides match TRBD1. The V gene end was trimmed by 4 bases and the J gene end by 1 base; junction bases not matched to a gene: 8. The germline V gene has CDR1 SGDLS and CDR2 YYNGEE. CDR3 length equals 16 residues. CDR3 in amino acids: CASSLSGGLGTDTQYF. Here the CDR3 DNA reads TGTGCCAGCAGCCTATCAGGGGGCCTCGGCACAGATACGCAGTATTTT.

The CDR3 reads CASSFELAGGLNEQFF. CDR3 coding DNA: TGTGCCAGCAGCTTCGAGCTAGCGGGGGGGCTTAATGAGCAGTTCTTC. This chain connects TRBV5-4 to TRBJ2-1; TRBD2 matches 12 bases. The J segment lost 7 bases and the V segment lost 2 bases, leaving 7 bases of the junction unmatched. From germline, CDR1 is SGHNT and CDR2 YYREEE (reference sequence). The length of the CDR3 is 16 residues.

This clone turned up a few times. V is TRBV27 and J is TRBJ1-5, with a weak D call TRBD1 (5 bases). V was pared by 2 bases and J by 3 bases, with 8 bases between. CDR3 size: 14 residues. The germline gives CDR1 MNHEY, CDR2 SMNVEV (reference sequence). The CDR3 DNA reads TGTGCCAGCAGTTTAGGGGCAGACAATCAGCCCCAGCATTTT. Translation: CASSLGADNQPQHF.